The entry below describes one TCR beta chain. The antigen is undetermined. Unmatched junction bases numbered 11, after V lost 4 bases and J lost 5 bases. There are 15 residues in the CDR3. From germline, CDR1 is SGHRS and CDR2 YFSETQ. This sample was included in a study of shared clonotypes between healthy human individuals. On sorted subsets, replicate PCRs used 200 to 250 ng DNA, or 25,000 to 35,000 T cell genomes. The protocol was immunoSEQ multiplex PCR, while the TCRdb copy is restricted to in-frame clones and leaves out a portion. The sample lists approximately 620,000 clones, almost 97% seen once, with about 0.06% in the top ten. Whole-study findings and limits: In this cohort, only blood was sampled, and tissue repertoires likely differ. Rarefaction indicated that sorted-subset sequencing remained incomplete although depth was large.

The V and J genes are TRBV5-1 and TRBJ2-7, with TRBD1 matching 8 bases. The sample taken for sequencing was naive CD4+ T cells sorted from blood. Subset: CD45RA+ positively selected. This clonotype was obtained from a woman in her twenties or thirties in good health. The CDR3 DNA reads as TGCGCCAGCAGCCCGCAGGACAGGGAGTGGCACGAGCAGTACTTC. As protein: CASSPQDREWHEQYF.